Listed below are T cell receptor beta chains from one sample, sequenced in a study of PD-L1 blockade in urothelial cancer. Here immunoSEQ multiplex PCR was the method, and the copy in TCRdb shows in-frame clones only, minus some. This sample carries some 52,000 clones, 77% of them seen once, and the ten largest clones take approximately 4%. The sequencing used PBMCs, collected around atezolizumab (anti-PD-L1) treatment. Every receptor here comes from a man between 65 and 85 years old with urothelial cancer. Each CDR3 is given with its conserved first and last residue. The order of the fields is CDR3 DNA, CDR3 protein, J gene, CDR3 length, clone size, V gene, D gene. D genes are given only for firm matches. Clone sizes are given selectively: once, few, many, or a class where the clone is expanded.

TGCGCCAGCAGCCAAGGAGACAGACCTACAGATACGCAGTATTTT | CASSQGDRPTDTQYF | TRBJ2-3 | 15 | - | TRBV4-1 | -
TGTGCCAGCAGCCCTGGTCGGCAGGGGGCTTTCGCGACCCAGTACTTC | CASSPGRQGAFATQYF | TRBJ2-5 | 16 | - | TRBV5-4 | TRBD1
TGTGCCTGGAGTACAAGCCCCTTTGGGGTAGCGGGAGCCTACAATGAGCAGTTCTTC | CAWSTSPFGVAGAYNEQFF | TRBJ2-1 | 19 | - | TRBV30 | TRBD2
TGTGCCAGCAGCTTAGCCGCACAGGGGGAAGATGGCTACACCTTC | CASSLAAQGEDGYTF | TRBJ1-2 | 15 | - | TRBV7-8 | TRBD1
TGTGCCAGCAGTCCCGCCAAAGCGGGAGGGCCGGAGCAGTACTTC | CASSPAKAGGPEQYF | TRBJ2-7 | 15 | - | TRBV28 | TRBD2
TGTGCCTGGATCCCGGGTCTCTCCTACAATGAGCAGTTCTTC | CAWIPGLSYNEQFF | TRBJ2-1 | 14 | - | TRBV30 | -
TGTGCCAGCAGTTCCCACAGGGGGACGAACACTGAAGCTTTCTTT | CASSSHRGTNTEAFF | TRBJ1-1 | 15 | - | TRBV2 | TRBD1
TGTGCCAGCTCCGCGGGCCCGCCCCAAGAGACCCAGTACTTC | CASSAGPPQETQYF | TRBJ2-5 | 14 | - | TRBV18 | -
TGTGCCAGCAGCGGCTTGAACAAAAAGGGGTATGAGAGCACCGGGGAGCTGTTTTTT | CASSGLNKKGYESTGELFF | TRBJ2-2 | 19 | - | TRBV5-4 | -
TGTGCCAGCACCGAATCGATCGGGAGGTTGGCAGATACGCAGTATTTT | CASTESIGRLADTQYF | TRBJ2-3 | 16 | - | TRBV5-4 | TRBD2
TGTGCCAGCAGCCTTAGAAACTATGGCTACACCTTC | CASSLRNYGYTF | TRBJ1-2 | 12 | - | TRBV7-2 | -
TGTGCCAGCAGCTTCCAGACAGGGCCCTCCTACGAGCAGTACTTC | CASSFQTGPSYEQYF | TRBJ2-7 | 15 | - | TRBV7-2 | TRBD1
TGTGCCAGCAGCTTGATTAGCGGGAGGCCGGGCACCGGGGAGCTGTTTTTT | CASSLISGRPGTGELFF | TRBJ2-2 | 17 | - | TRBV7-3 | TRBD2
TGCGCCAGCAGCCAAAGCCTCACGACGGAGGGGAGCGGTCCCTACAATGAGCAGTTCTTC | CASSQSLTTEGSGPYNEQFF | TRBJ2-1 | 20 | - | TRBV4-1 | -
TGTGCTAGTGGTAGGGGCTTTAATTCACCCCTCCACTTT | CASGRGFNSPLHF | TRBJ1-6 | 13 | - | TRBV12-5 | -
TGCAGCGTTGTAGGAGGTTCTCCCTACGAGCAGTACTTC | CSVVGGSPYEQYF | TRBJ2-7 | 13 | - | TRBV29-1 | -
TGTGCCAGCAGTTTATATGGGATGGGGAGGGGTACTGACTACACCTTC | CASSLYGMGRGTDYTF | TRBJ1-2 | 16 | - | TRBV28 | -
TGTGCCAGCAGCCCTCGGACAGTACAAAAAAACATTCAGTACTTC | CASSPRTVQKNIQYF | TRBJ2-4 | 15 | - | TRBV11-3 | -
TGTGCCAGCAGTGAACAGGGGATAGCGGGAGACAAGCAGTTCTTC | CASSEQGIAGDKQFF | TRBJ2-1 | 15 | - | TRBV6-1 | TRBD2
TGCAGCGTTGAAGGGCCCGGGAGGGACTATGAGCAGTTCTTC | CSVEGPGRDYEQFF | TRBJ2-1 | 14 | once | TRBV29-1 | TRBD2
TGTGCCAGCAGCGTAGAAGTTGATCAGCAGGGGACGGGCTACGAGCAGTACTTC | CASSVEVDQQGTGYEQYF | TRBJ2-7 | 18 | - | TRBV9 | -
TGTGCCAGCAGCCCAGGGGAATATCAGCCCCAGCATTTT | CASSPGEYQPQHF | TRBJ1-5 | 13 | once | TRBV7-9 | -
TGTGCCAGCAACCTCGCTCTAGCGTCCTCGTACGAGCAGTACTTC | CASNLALASSYEQYF | TRBJ2-7 | 15 | few | TRBV28 | -
TGTGCCAGCAGCCATCGCATCGGGACTAGCGGGAGCAGGGGTGAGCAGTTCTTC | CASSHRIGTSGSRGEQFF | TRBJ2-1 | 18 | few | TRBV7-9 | TRBD2
TGTGCCAGTAGTATGGTGGGGGACAGTAGCAATCAGCCCCAGCATTTT | CASSMVGDSSNQPQHF | TRBJ1-5 | 16 | - | TRBV19 | TRBD1
TGTGCCAGCAGCCAGCTGTCCGGGACAGGGGGCGAAAAACTGTTTTTT | CASSQLSGTGGEKLFF | TRBJ1-4 | 16 | - | TRBV14 | TRBD1
TGTGCCAGTTCTAGGACAGGGGTTTCAACTGAAGCTTTCTTT | CASSRTGVSTEAFF | TRBJ1-1 | 14 | - | TRBV19 | TRBD1
TGTGCCACCAGCAGAGAGATTGGGGAAAAGGGGGATAGGTTCTTT | CATSREIGEKGDRFF | TRBJ1-1 | 15 | - | TRBV15 | -
TGTGCCAGCAGCCACGTCACAGGGGATGAAGCTTTCTTT | CASSHVTGDEAFF | TRBJ1-1 | 13 | - | TRBV7-2 | TRBD1
TGTGCCAGCAGCTTCGGGGGGAATACGCAGTATTTT | CASSFGGNTQYF | TRBJ2-3 | 12 | - | TRBV5-4 | TRBD2
TGTGCCAGCAGCCTTAGCGGGAGGGCCGGTGAGACCCAGTACTTC | CASSLSGRAGETQYF | TRBJ2-5 | 15 | - | TRBV7-9 | TRBD2
TGTGCTAGTGGTTTGGTATTGGCAGGGCAGTACTTC | CASGLVLAGQYF | TRBJ2-7 | 12 | - | TRBV12-5 | -
TGTGCCTGGAGACGACAGGGGGCTGATGAGCAGTTCTTC | CAWRRQGADEQFF | TRBJ2-1 | 13 | - | TRBV30 | TRBD1
TGTGCCAGCAGCCCCAGGGGACAGGGTTACGAGCAGTACTTC | CASSPRGQGYEQYF | TRBJ2-7 | 14 | - | TRBV6-1 | TRBD1
TGTGCCAGCAGCGTAGAGGGTGGGGACAGCCTCAGCACAGATACGCAGTATTTT | CASSVEGGDSLSTDTQYF | TRBJ2-3 | 18 | - | TRBV9 | TRBD1
TGTGCCAGCAGCTTAGTAGGGGTCCGTCAGCCCCAGCATTTT | CASSLVGVRQPQHF | TRBJ1-5 | 14 | once | TRBV7-8 | -
TGTGCCAGCTCACCACTTGGGACAGGGGGGGTCTACGAGCAGTACTTC | CASSPLGTGGVYEQYF | TRBJ2-7 | 16 | - | TRBV18 | TRBD1
TGTGCCAGCAGCGCAAGGACTAGCGGGAATGAGTATTTT | CASSARTSGNEYF | TRBJ2-3 | 13 | - | TRBV9 | TRBD2
TGTGCCAGCTCACCTCGAGGACTAGCGGGGGGTCCAGATACGCAGTATTTT | CASSPRGLAGGPDTQYF | TRBJ2-3 | 17 | - | TRBV18 | TRBD2
TGTGCCAGCAGCTTAGGGGTGGCGGGAGAAGTCTTCGATGAGCAGTTCTTC | CASSLGVAGEVFDEQFF | TRBJ2-1 | 17 | - | TRBV11-3 | TRBD2
TGTGCCAGCAGGAAGGATAGCCATGAGCAGTTCTTC | CASRKDSHEQFF | TRBJ2-1 | 12 | - | TRBV6-1 | -
TGTGCCAGCAGTGAAGTAGGGGCGGGAGCTAACTATGGCTACACCTTC | CASSEVGAGANYGYTF | TRBJ1-2 | 16 | few | TRBV6-1 | -